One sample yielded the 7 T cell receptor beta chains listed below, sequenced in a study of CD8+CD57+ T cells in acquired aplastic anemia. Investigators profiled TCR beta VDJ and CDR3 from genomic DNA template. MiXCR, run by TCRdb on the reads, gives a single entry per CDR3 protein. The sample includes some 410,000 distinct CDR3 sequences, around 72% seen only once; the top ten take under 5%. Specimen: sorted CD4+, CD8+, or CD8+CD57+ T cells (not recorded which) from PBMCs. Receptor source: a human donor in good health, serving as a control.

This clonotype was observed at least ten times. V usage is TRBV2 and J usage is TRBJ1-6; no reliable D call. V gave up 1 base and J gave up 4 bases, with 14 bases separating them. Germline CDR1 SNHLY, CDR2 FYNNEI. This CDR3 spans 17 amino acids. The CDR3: CASSEVASRRYNSPLHF. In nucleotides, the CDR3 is TGTGCCAGCAGTGAAGTGGCGAGCCGGCGGTATAATTCACCCCTCCACTTT.

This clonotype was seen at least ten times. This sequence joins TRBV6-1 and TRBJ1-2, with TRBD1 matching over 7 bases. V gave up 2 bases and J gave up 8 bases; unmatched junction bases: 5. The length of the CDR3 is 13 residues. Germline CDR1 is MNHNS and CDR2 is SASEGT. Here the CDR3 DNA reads TGTGCCAGCAGTGAAACAGGGGAGAGAGGCTACACCTTC. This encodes CASSETGERGYTF.

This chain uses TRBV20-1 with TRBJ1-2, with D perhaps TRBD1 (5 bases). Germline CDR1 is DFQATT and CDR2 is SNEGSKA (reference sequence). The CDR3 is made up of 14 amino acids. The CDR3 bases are TGCAGCGCAAGGCGGGGACCCGTAATTGATGGCTACACCTTC. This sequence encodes CSARRGPVIDGYTF.

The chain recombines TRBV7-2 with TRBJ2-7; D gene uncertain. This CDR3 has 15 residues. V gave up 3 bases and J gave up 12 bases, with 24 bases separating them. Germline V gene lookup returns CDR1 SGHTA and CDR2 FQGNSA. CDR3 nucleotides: TGTGCCAGCAGCTTGAGCAGGAGCATCAACGACCAGCTGTACTTC. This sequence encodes CASSLSRSINDQLYF.

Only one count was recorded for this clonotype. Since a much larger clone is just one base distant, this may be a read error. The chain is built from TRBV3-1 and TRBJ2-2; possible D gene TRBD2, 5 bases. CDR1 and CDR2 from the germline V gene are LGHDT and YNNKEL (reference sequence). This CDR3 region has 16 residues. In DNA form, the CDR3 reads TGTGCCAGCAGCCACGGTTTTACGGGATCGACCGGGGAGCTGCTTTTT. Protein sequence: CASSHGFTGSTGELLF.

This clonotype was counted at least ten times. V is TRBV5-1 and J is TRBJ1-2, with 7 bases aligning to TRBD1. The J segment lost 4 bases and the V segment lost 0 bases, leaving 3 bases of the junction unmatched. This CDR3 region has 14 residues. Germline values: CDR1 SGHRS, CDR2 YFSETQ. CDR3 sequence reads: CASSLGQGGYGYTF. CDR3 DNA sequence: TGCGCCAGCAGCTTGGGACAGGGCGGCTATGGCTACACCTTC.

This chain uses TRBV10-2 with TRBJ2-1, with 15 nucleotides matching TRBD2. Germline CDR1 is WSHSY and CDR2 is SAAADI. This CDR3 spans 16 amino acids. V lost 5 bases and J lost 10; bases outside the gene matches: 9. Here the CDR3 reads CASSLPGLAGGGEQFF. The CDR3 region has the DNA TGCGCCAGCAGTTTACCGGGACTAGCGGGGGGAGGGGAGCAGTTCTTC.